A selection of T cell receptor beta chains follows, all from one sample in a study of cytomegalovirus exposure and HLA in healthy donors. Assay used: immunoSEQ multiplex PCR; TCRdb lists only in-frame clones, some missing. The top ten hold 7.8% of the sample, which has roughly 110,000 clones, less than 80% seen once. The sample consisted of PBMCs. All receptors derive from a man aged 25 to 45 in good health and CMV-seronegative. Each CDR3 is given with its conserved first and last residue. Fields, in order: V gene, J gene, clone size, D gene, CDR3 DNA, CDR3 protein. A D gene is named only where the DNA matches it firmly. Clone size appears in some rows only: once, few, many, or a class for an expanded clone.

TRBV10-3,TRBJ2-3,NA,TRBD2,TGTGCCATCACAGGGACTAGCGGGGGCGCAGATACGCAGTATTTT,CAITGTSGGADTQYF
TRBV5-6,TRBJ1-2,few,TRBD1,TGTGCCAGCAGCTCAATACAGGGGACTCAAGGCTACACCTTC,CASSSIQGTQGYTF
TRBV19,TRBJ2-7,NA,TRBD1,TGTGCCACAACCGGGACAGAGACCTACGAGCAGTACTTC,CATTGTETYEQYF
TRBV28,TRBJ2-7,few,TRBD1,TGTGCCAGCAGTCGACTCGACAGGGTGGCGTTCGAGCAGTACTTC,CASSRLDRVAFEQYF
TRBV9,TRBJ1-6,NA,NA,TGTGCCAGCAGCGTAGGGGGGGTAAGAAATTCACCCCTCCACTTT,CASSVGGVRNSPLHF
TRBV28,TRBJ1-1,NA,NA,TGTGCCAGCAGTTTGGTCAACATGAACACTGAAGCTTTCTTT,CASSLVNMNTEAFF
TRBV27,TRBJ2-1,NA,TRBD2,TGTGCCAGCAGTTTATCTAGCGGGACCTCCTACAATGAGCAGTTCTTC,CASSLSSGTSYNEQFF
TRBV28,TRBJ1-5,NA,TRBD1,TGTGCCAGCAGTTTAGGACAGGGATATGGCAATCAGCCCCAGCATTTT,CASSLGQGYGNQPQHF
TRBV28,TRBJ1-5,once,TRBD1,TGTGCCAGCAGCAGACAGGGGGCGCGAATTCAGCCCCAGCATTTT,CASSRQGARIQPQHF
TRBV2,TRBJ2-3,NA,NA,TGTGCCAGCAGTGAAGTCCAGGGGAGAGATACGCAGTATTTT,CASSEVQGRDTQYF
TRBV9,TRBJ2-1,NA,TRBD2,TGTGCCAGCAGCGGCACCCCGGGGGGCAATGAGCAGTTCTTC,CASSGTPGGNEQFF
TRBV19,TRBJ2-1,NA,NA,TGTGCCAGTAGTCCGGGACTGACCTTGGTCGATGAGCAGTTCTTC,CASSPGLTLVDEQFF
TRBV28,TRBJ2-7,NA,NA,TGTGCCAGCAGCTCAGGGAATCCCTACGAGCAGTACTTC,CASSSGNPYEQYF
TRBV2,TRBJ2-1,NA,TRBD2,TGTGCCAGCAGTGTTACTAGCGCGGCCTACAATGAGCAGTTCTTC,CASSVTSAAYNEQFF
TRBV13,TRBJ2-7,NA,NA,TGTGCCAGCAGCTTAGCAGGATCCTACGAGCAGTACTTC,CASSLAGSYEQYF
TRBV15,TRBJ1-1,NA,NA,TGTGCCACGACGGTCGGGGAGAACACTGAAGCTTTCTTT,CATTVGENTEAFF
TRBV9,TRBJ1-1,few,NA,TGTGCCAGCAGCGTAGGAGGGGGAGGGTACACTGAAGCTTTCTTT,CASSVGGGGYTEAFF
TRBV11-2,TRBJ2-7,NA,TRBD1,TGTGCCAGCAGCTCCCGGGACAGGTATATGGGGGGAAACTTCGGCGAGCAGTACTTC,CASSSRDRYMGGNFGEQYF
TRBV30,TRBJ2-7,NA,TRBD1,TGTGCCTGGAGGACAGGGGAAACCTCCTACGAGCAGTACTTC,CAWRTGETSYEQYF
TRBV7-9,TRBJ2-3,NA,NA,TGTGCCAGCAGCGGCGGGGAGACAGCCCCGGGTACGCAGTATTTT,CASSGGETAPGTQYF
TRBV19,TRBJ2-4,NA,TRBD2,TGTGCCAGCTCCCTCGGGGGGGGGTGGGACATTCAGTACTTC,CASSLGGGWDIQYF
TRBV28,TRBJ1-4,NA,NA,TGTGCCAGCAGAGGGACTCCCGCAACTAATGAAAAACTGTTTTTT,CASRGTPATNEKLFF
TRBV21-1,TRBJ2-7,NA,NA,TGTGCCAGCAGCATCGGTCTCACCTACGAGCAGTACTTC,CASSIGLTYEQYF
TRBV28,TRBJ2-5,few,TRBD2,TGTGCCAGCAGTTTAGGATGGGGGGGAGGGACCCAGTACTTC,CASSLGWGGGTQYF
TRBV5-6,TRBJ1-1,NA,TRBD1,TGTGCCAGCAGCTTGTGGGCAGGGGGAGCTTTCTTT,CASSLWAGGAFF
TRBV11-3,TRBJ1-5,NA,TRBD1,TGTGCCAGCAGCTTAGAGGGGGACAGGGACAATCAGCCCCAGCATTTT,CASSLEGDRDNQPQHF
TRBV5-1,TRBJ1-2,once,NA,TGCGCCAGCAGCTTGGATATACAGGGCTACACCTTC,CASSLDIQGYTF
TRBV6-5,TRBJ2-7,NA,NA,TGTGCCAGCAGTTACTCCAATAGCGCCTACTACGAGCAGTACTTC,CASSYSNSAYYEQYF